The text below deals with one T cell receptor beta chain. The data were taken from a study of blood T cell repertoires in COVID-19. J gave up 7 bases and V 3 bases, and 8 bases lay outside the gene matches. The germline CDR1 and CDR2 sequences are MNHEY and SMNVEV (reference sequence). This CDR3 spans 14 amino acids. Some clones are missing from TCRdb's copy, which holds only in-frame ones; the method was immunoSEQ multiplex PCR. Here the sample spans around 150,000 clones, roughly four fifths being singletons. The chain recombines TRBV27 with TRBJ2-7; 8 nucleotides line up with TRBD2. Sequencing was done on a sample of peripheral blood. The TCR originated in a woman between 45 and 60 years old with active or convalescent COVID-19. CDR3 loop: CASSFGLAPMEQYF. The CDR3 bases are TGTGCCAGCAGTTTTGGACTAGCCCCCATGGAGCAGTACTTC.